The 15 T cell receptor beta chains below were found in one sample sequenced in a study of T cell responses to AZD1222 COVID-19 vaccine. The repertoire was sequenced with immunoSEQ multiplex PCR; TCRdb's copy has only in-frame clones and lacks some. Of fewer than 120,000 clones in the sample, approximately 90% are singletons; the top ten hold roughly 1.6%. Sequenced material: peripheral blood, taken on day 0 of AZD1222 vaccination. The receptors were gathered from an adult in good health.

This chain links TRBV3-1 (or the pseudogene TRBV3-2) with TRBJ2-7; D gene unclear. Germline V gene lookup returns CDR1 LGHDT and CDR2 YNNKEL (reference sequence). The CDR3 is made up of 13 amino acids. Trimming stripped 0 bases from V and 6 bases from J, with 9 bases between. DNA of the CDR3: TGTGCCAGCAGCCAAGACCTAGGACGCGAGCAGTACTTC. This codes for CASSQDLGREQYF.

The J gene is TRBJ2-7, the V gene TRBV2; the D call may be TRBD1 or TRBD2 (6 bases each). V was trimmed by 6 bases and J by 2 bases, leaving 17 bases between them. CDR1 is SNHLY, CDR2 FYNNEI, per germline. This CDR3 is 15 amino acids long. CDR3 residues: CASSPNGGTPYEQYF. As DNA, the CDR3 is TGTGCCAGCAGCCCGAACGGGGGCACCCCCTACGAGCAGTACTTC. The whole variable domain, remainder taken from reference TRBV2 and TRBJ2-7, is EPEVTQTPSHQVTQMGQEVILRCVPISNHLYFYWYRQILGQKVEFLVSFYNNEISEKSEIFDDQFSVERPDGSNFTLKIRSTKLEDSAMYFCASSPNGGTPYEQYFGPGTRLTVT.

The V and J genes are TRBV27 and TRBJ1-5, with D possibly TRBD1 on 5 matching bases. The CDR3 runs to 13 residues. The germline V gene encodes CDR1 MNHEY and CDR2 SMNVEV (reference sequence). V was shortened by 3 bases and J by 9 bases, with 12 bases between the two germline ends. The CDR3 coding sequence is TGTGCCAGCAGTTTCGGGTGGGGCCGGCCCCAGCATTTT. The encoded protein is CASSFGWGRPQHF.

The V gene is TRBV11-3, the J gene TRBJ2-1, with D perhaps matching TRBD1 or TRBD2 (5 bases each). The CDR3 sequence is 12 residues long. The germline V and J ends were trimmed by 1 base and 9 bases, with 7 bases remaining between them. Germline V gene data show CDR1 as SGHNT and CDR2 as YENEEA. The CDR3 region is CASSLGGTEQFF. DNA of the CDR3: TGTGCCAGCAGCTTAGGTGGGACTGAGCAGTTCTTC. The full variable domain, its missing parts supplied by reference TRBV11-3 and TRBJ2-1, is EAGVVQSPRYKIIEKKQPVAFWCNPISGHNTLYWYLQNLGQGPELLIRYENEEAVDDSQLPKDRFSAERLKGVDSTLKIQPAELGDSAVYLCASSLGGTEQFFGPGTRLTVL.

The chain recombines TRBV7-2 with TRBJ2-7; 9 positions agree with TRBD2. The V gene end was trimmed by 5 bases and the J gene end by 3 bases; junction bases not matched to a gene: 8. Germline CDR1 reads SGHTA; CDR2 reads FQGNSA. CDR3 length: 15 residues. CDR3 in amino acids: CASSPRTSDHYEQYF. The CDR3 nucleotides are TGTGCCAGCAGCCCGAGGACTAGCGATCACTACGAGCAGTACTTC.

This sequence joins TRBV5-1 and TRBJ2-7; the D gene is possibly TRBD2 (5 bases). Per the germline V gene, CDR1 is SGHRS and CDR2 is YFSETQ. The CDR3 is made up of 14 amino acids. V was trimmed by 0 bases and J by 3 bases, leaving 10 bases between them. Here the CDR3 DNA reads TGCGCCAGCAGCTTGGACTCGGGGTTCTACGAGCAGTACTTC. Protein sequence: CASSLDSGFYEQYF.

The chain has TRBV5-1 and TRBJ2-3, with D perhaps matching TRBD2 (5 bases). This CDR3 is built from 16 residues. Per germline, CDR1 SGHRS and CDR2 YFSETQ. Trimming shortened V by 3 bases and J by 0 bases, and 14 bases separated the two germline ends. The CDR3 here is CASSSGGGSSTDTQYF. The DNA for the CDR3 is TGCGCCAGCAGCTCCGGTGGAGGATCTAGCACAGATACGCAGTATTTT.

The chain joins TRBV24-1 to TRBJ1-2, with TRBD1 identical over 10 bases. Germline loops: CDR1 KGHDR, CDR2 SFDVKD. This CDR3 spans 16 amino acids. The J segment lost 5 bases and the V segment lost 2 bases, leaving 7 bases of the junction unmatched. The chain's CDR3 is CATSDSRTGGLYGYTF. As DNA, the CDR3 is TGTGCCACCAGTGATTCGCGGACAGGGGGGTTGTATGGCTACACCTTC.

The J gene is TRBJ2-6, the V gene TRBV6-5; D is possibly TRBD2 (6 bases). Trimming pared 6 bases from V and 7 bases from J, leaving 10 bases between. Germline V gives CDR1 MNHEY, CDR2 SVGAGI. The CDR3 covers 13 residues. CDR3 in DNA: TGTGCCAGCAGGCCCGGGGGAGCCAACGTCCTGACTTTC. This gives the protein CASRPGGANVLTF.

The gene calls are TRBV23-1 and TRBJ2-1; tentatively, D is TRBD1 or TRBD2 (5 bases each). TRBV23-1 is placed among ORFs of uncertain function. CDR3 length: 18 amino acids. The V end lost 0 bases, the J end lost 2 bases, and 17 bases lay between the germline ends. This chain's CDR3 is CASSQSPGPGTPYNEQFF. The DNA for the CDR3 is TGCGCCAGCAGTCAATCACCCGGTCCAGGGACCCCCTACAATGAGCAGTTCTTC.

This sequence joins TRBV4-2 and TRBJ1-1; D is uncertain. The CDR3 has 13 amino acids. Per the germline V gene, CDR1 is LGHNA and CDR2 is YNFKEQ. The V and J ends lost 6 bases and 2 bases respectively, with 10 bases between them. The CDR3 nucleotides are TGTGCCAGCAGGGGAGGACGTAACACTGAAGCTTTCTTT. This translates into CASRGGRNTEAFF.

The CDR3 nucleotides read TGTGCCAGCAGTTCAGGGCCGGGCACTGAAGCTTTCTTT. As protein: CASSSGPGTEAFF. The rearrangement joins TRBV6-5 to TRBJ1-1; possible D gene TRBD1, 5 bases. This CDR3 has 13 residues. V was pared by 4 bases and J by 4 bases, with 10 bases between. Germline CDR1 and CDR2: MNHEY and SVGAGI.

The gene calls are TRBV29-1 and TRBJ1-2; D is undetermined. The CDR3 runs to 12 residues. V gave up 4 bases and J gave up 5 bases, with 11 bases separating them. Per germline, CDR1 SQVTM and CDR2 ANQGSEA. As DNA, the CDR3 is TGCAGCGTTGTCGCCCGGACTTATGGCTACACCTTC. Protein product: CSVVARTYGYTF.

The CDR3 DNA sequence: TGTGCCAGCAGTTACTCGGGCGGGAGTTCCTACAATGAGCAGTTCTTC. Encoded protein: CASSYSGGSSYNEQFF. The chain combines TRBV6-5 with TRBJ2-1; TRBD2 matches at 7 bases. Trimming removed 0 bases from V and 1 base from J; junction bases left unmatched: 3. The CDR3 contains 16 residues. CDR1 and CDR2 (germline): MNHEY, SVGAGI.

The rearrangement joins TRBV7-9 to TRBJ2-6; 8 bases agree with TRBD1. The J segment lost 1 base and the V segment lost 5 bases, leaving 13 bases of the junction unmatched. Germline-derived CDR1 and CDR2 are SEHNR and FQNEAQ (reference sequence). The CDR3 extends over 19 amino acids. Written as DNA, the CDR3 is TGTGCCAGCAGCCTCGGACAGGGAGAACCCTCATCTGGGGCCAACGTCCTGACTTTC. Translated, it gives CASSLGQGEPSSGANVLTF.